This T cell receptor beta chain originates from a study of cytomegalovirus exposure and HLA in healthy donors. Study findings and constraints: For TCR beta chains, V- and J-gene trimming was later linked to a missense DCLRE1C variant.

Points on this clone: Its antigen remains unidentified.

V was clipped by 10 bases and J by 5 bases, with 23 bases between them. Germline V gene data show CDR1 as LNHDA and CDR2 as SQIVND (reference sequence). The CDR3 is 15 amino acids. It was with 60 Vbeta and 13 Jbeta primers that the PCR ran. Clones were read by immunoSEQ multiplex PCR, and TCRdb kept only the in-frame ones, dropping some. The table includes 180,000 or so clones, 75% to 90% detected once. The chain is built from TRBV19 and TRBJ1-1; the D is unclear. Sequencing input: PBMCs. This sequence originates from a man in his late teens or twenties in good health and CMV-seropositive. The CDR3 nucleotides read TGTGCCACCACGTATCCGGGATCTTTATGGACTGAAGCTTTCTTT. It codes for CATTYPGSLWTEAFF.